This record covers a single T cell receptor beta chain. These data belong to a study of blood T cell repertoires in COVID-19. Sequencing used immunoSEQ multiplex PCR; TCRdb keeps in-frame clones, though not all of them. Of under 300,000 clones in the sample, 80% to 90% were seen once. Material: peripheral blood. The source is a woman in her 30s with active or convalescent COVID-19.

The DNA of the CDR3 is TGTGCCAGCAGCTCGATACTTAACTATGGCTACACCTTC. Protein sequence: CASSSILNYGYTF. The rearrangement uses TRBV12-3 or TRBV12-4 and TRBJ1-2; D is unclear. V lost 6 bases, J lost 1 base, and 9 bases lay in between. The CDR3 is 13 residues long.